These 20 T cell receptor beta chains share one sample of origin, sequenced in a study of T cell repertoires in cytomegalovirus infection. These TCRs' antigens remain unknown. MiXCR was run by TCRdb on the reads, yielding one entry per CDR3 protein. Of 140,000 to 150,000 distinct CDR3 sequences listed, more than 30% are singletons. This specimen consisted of CD8+ T cells from cultured PBMCs, obtained from culture after CMV antigen stimulation. The receptors originated from a human donor in good health (CMV status not recorded). Some clones in this sample may be carry-over from other donors' samples.

This clonotype was observed a few times. This chain connects TRBV4-1 to TRBJ2-7; 9 bases align to TRBD1. The germline V gene has CDR1 MGHRA and CDR2 YSYEKL. The CDR3 totals 15 residues. V lost 3 bases and J lost 0; bases outside the gene matches: 3. The CDR3 loop reads CASSHPTGGSYEQYF. The CDR3 nucleotides read TGCGCCAGCAGCCACCCGACAGGGGGCTCCTACGAGCAGTACTTC.

In this sample, this clonotype turned up many times. The chain uses TRBV6-5 and TRBJ2-3, with D possibly called TRBD1 or TRBD2 (5 bases each). The CDR3 covers 17 residues. V was cut by 0 bases and J by 4 bases, with 17 bases left in between. Germline loops: CDR1 MNHEY, CDR2 SVGAGI. DNA for the CDR3: TGTGCCAGCAGTTACTCTTATTCGGGGACGAGTGCAGATACGCAGTATTTT. It specifies CASSYSYSGTSADTQYF.

V usage is TRBV14 and J usage is TRBJ2-2; D unclear. This CDR3 has 12 residues. The V end lost 2 bases, the J end lost 5 bases, and 3 bases lay between the germline ends. Germline CDR1 is SGHDN and CDR2 is FVKESK. The CDR3 coding sequence is TGTGCCAGCAGCCAACTAACCGGGGAGCTGTTTTTT. Translation gives CASSQLTGELFF.

This clonotype was recorded at least ten times. The chain combines TRBV28 with TRBJ2-1; possibly TRBD2 for D (7 bases). The V gene lost 1 base and the J gene lost 10 bases, with 20 bases spanning the gap. The CDR3 covers 16 residues. Germline V gives CDR1 MDHEN, CDR2 SYDVKM. The CDR3 is CASSLFDSWGGDEQFF. CDR3 DNA: TGTGCCAGCAGTTTATTCGATAGTTGGGGGGGCGACGAGCAGTTCTTC.

The genes are TRBV19 and TRBJ1-3; the D gene is possibly TRBD1 (5 bases). CDR1 is LNHDA and CDR2 is SQIVND in the germline V gene (reference sequence). The CDR3 totals 15 residues. Trimming took off 8 bases at V and 0 bases at J, with 14 bases between the two ends. CDR3 residues: CASVKGTASGNTIYF. DNA of the CDR3: TGTGCCAGTGTAAAAGGGACGGCCTCTGGAAACACCATATATTTT.

The chain carries TRBV15 and TRBJ2-1; unclear D gene. Trimming left V 2 bases short and J 10 bases short, with 12 bases between. Germline CDR1 LNHNV, CDR2 YYDKDF (reference sequence). This CDR3 comprises 13 residues. Here the CDR3 reads CATSRSYGSEQFF. The CDR3 nucleotides are TGTGCCACCAGCAGATCATACGGTTCGGAGCAGTTCTTC.

This chain uses TRBV28 with TRBJ2-1; 8 bases fit TRBD2. CDR3 length: 15 amino acids. Germline values: CDR1 MDHEN, CDR2 SYDVKM. V shed 3 bases and J 5 bases; nucleotides not matched to a gene: 6. The CDR3 DNA reads as TGTGCCAGCAGTTTTTTAGCGGGGAAAAACAATGAGCAGTTCTTC. Protein: CASSFLAGKNNEQFF.

V and J are TRBV5-6 and TRBJ1-1; tentative D call: TRBD1 (5 bases). Looked up from germline, CDR1 is SGHDT and CDR2 is YYEEEE. The CDR3 spans 15 residues. Between the trimmed V and J ends, which lost 3 bases and 10 bases, there was a span of 22 bases. This CDR3 is CASSSLPGGALPAFF. Here the CDR3 DNA reads TGTGCCAGCAGCTCTCTCCCCGGCGGGGCACTGCCAGCTTTCTTT. Filled out from reference TRBV5-6 and TRBJ1-1, the complete variable domain reads DAGVTQSPTHLIKTRGQQVTLRCSPKSGHDTVSWYQQALGQGPQFIFQYYEEEERQRGNFPDRFSGHQFPNYSSELNVNALLLGDSALYLCASSSLPGGALPAFFGQGTRLTVV.

This sequence joins TRBV11-3 and TRBJ2-1, with TRBD2 matching 9 bases. The CDR3 loop spans 17 amino acids. Per germline, CDR1 SGHNT and CDR2 YENEEA. Trimming took 7 bases from V and 4 from J; bases not matched to a gene: 14. CDR3 sequence: CASTRSSGVPLYNEQFF. The CDR3 coding sequence is TGTGCCAGCACCCGTTCTAGCGGGGTCCCCCTTTACAATGAGCAGTTCTTC.

This clonotype was seen a handful of times. This sequence joins TRBV7-6 and TRBJ2-7; 7 bases line up with TRBD1. The germline V gene encodes CDR1 SGHVS and CDR2 FNYEAQ. The J segment lost 4 bases and the V segment lost 2 bases, leaving 8 bases of the junction unmatched. The CDR3 consists of 15 residues. The CDR3 reads CASSLFPDRSYEQYF. In nucleotides, the CDR3 is TGTGCCAGCAGCTTATTCCCGGACAGGAGTTACGAGCAGTACTTC.

This clonotype was observed a single time. This rearrangement joins TRBV12-3 or TRBV12-4 to TRBJ2-2; 13 positions match TRBD2. V lost 10 bases to trimming and J lost 4 bases; unmatched junction nucleotides: 9. This CDR3 has 16 residues. The CDR3, as DNA: TGTGCCACTGCGACTAGCGGGGGGCGGGGCACCGGGGAGCTGTTTTTT. This translates into CATATSGGRGTGELFF.

This chain connects TRBV7-8 to TRBJ2-3; 7 nucleotides align to TRBD2. Per the germline V gene, CDR1 is SGHVS and CDR2 is FQNEAQ. Trimming took 6 bases from V and 4 from J; bases not matched to a gene: 10. The CDR3 length is 15 residues. The CDR3 DNA is TGTGCCAGCAGACCTAGCGGCCCGGTGGCAGATACGCAGTATTTT. Translated, it gives CASRPSGPVADTQYF.

This chain uses TRBV27 with TRBJ2-7; TRBD1 matches at 11 bases. Germline CDR1 MNHEY, CDR2 SMNVEV (reference sequence). J gave up 5 bases and V 6 bases, and 6 bases lay outside the gene matches. The CDR3 runs 14 residues. CDR3 residues: CASRRTGGINEQYF. In DNA, the CDR3 is TGTGCCAGCAGAAGGACAGGGGGCATCAACGAGCAGTACTTC.

This clonotype has at least ten counts. The chain joins TRBV19 to TRBJ2-7, with D perhaps matching TRBD2 (5 bases). With 3 bases removed from V and 6 bases from J, the gap between germline ends came to 12 bases. Germline V gives CDR1 LNHDA, CDR2 SQIVND (reference sequence). This CDR3 region has 13 residues. CDR3 sequence: CASSIVEGSEQYF. The CDR3 DNA sequence: TGTGCCAGTAGTATCGTCGAGGGTAGCGAGCAGTACTTC.

The chain has TRBV18 and TRBJ2-7, with a tentative D call TRBD1 (5 bases). The CDR3 contains 13 residues. V was clipped by 3 bases and J by 1 base, with 7 bases between them. The germline gives CDR1 KGHSH, CDR2 LQKENI. The CDR3 nucleotides are TGTGCCAGCTCACCGGACAAATCCTACGAGCAGTACTTC. Encoded protein: CASSPDKSYEQYF.

The chain carries TRBV5-4 and TRBJ2-1; perhaps TRBD2 as D (7 bases). Germline V gene sequence: CDR1 SGHNT, CDR2 YYREEE (reference sequence). With 6 bases removed from V and 6 bases from J, the gap between germline ends came to 22 bases. The CDR3 length is 16 residues. The CDR3 DNA is TGTGCCAGCACCTCCCGCTATGGGGGGGGGCTCAATGAGCAGTTCTTC. Its protein is CASTSRYGGGLNEQFF.

This clonotype occurred a few times. V and J are TRBV27 and TRBJ2-1; D unclear. Germline values: CDR1 MNHEY, CDR2 SMNVEV (reference sequence). CDR3 size: 16 residues. Between the trimmed V and J ends, which lost 5 bases and 6 bases, there was a span of 20 bases. CDR3 in amino acids: CASSPQTPPVFNEQFF. Here the CDR3 DNA reads TGTGCCAGCAGTCCTCAGACTCCCCCAGTATTCAATGAGCAGTTCTTC.

In its sample, this clonotype was seen many times. This chain links TRBV7-2 with TRBJ1-3, with D perhaps matching TRBD1 (5 bases). V was cut by 1 base and J by 3 bases, with 10 bases left in between. The CDR3 covers 15 residues. Germline CDR1 SGHTA, CDR2 FQGNSA. CDR3 loop: CASSLVGEYGNTIYF. As DNA, the CDR3 is TGTGCCAGCAGCTTAGTAGGGGAGTATGGAAACACCATATATTTT.

V and J are TRBV2 and TRBJ2-7, with D perhaps TRBD1 (6 bases). This CDR3 comprises 15 residues. Per germline, CDR1 SNHLY and CDR2 FYNNEI. Between the trimmed V and J ends, which lost 6 bases and 2 bases, there was a span of 17 bases. This chain's CDR3 is CASSQFQGNAYEQYF. CDR3 DNA sequence: TGTGCCAGCAGCCAATTTCAGGGGAATGCCTACGAGCAGTACTTC. Combining the CDR3 with reference TRBV2 and TRBJ2-7 gives the whole variable domain EPEVTQTPSHQVTQMGQEVILRCVPISNHLYFYWYRQILGQKVEFLVSFYNNEISEKSEIFDDQFSVERPDGSNFTLKIRSTKLEDSAMYFCASSQFQGNAYEQYFGPGTRLTVT.

This clonotype was detected a few times. The chain uses TRBV9 and TRBJ2-6; D remains unclear. The V end lost 0 bases, the J end lost 3 bases, and 7 bases lay between the germline ends. The CDR3 extends over 15 amino acids. Germline V gene data show CDR1 as SGDLS and CDR2 as YYNGEE. CDR3 DNA sequence: TGTGCCAGCAGCGTAGGTTCGCATGGGGCCAACGTCCTGACTTTC. Residues: CASSVGSHGANVLTF.